This T cell receptor beta chain came from a study of T cells after yellow fever vaccination. General study results and limits: Primary-vaccination clones mostly resurfaced post-booster (about 96% CD4, around 88% CD8). Weaker, the secondary response peaked sooner, at day 5 versus 15.

Notes on this clonotype: Antigen: not known.

In TCRdb, the 5' RACE reads were re-called with MiXCR into one record per CDR3 protein. The table has 350,000 to 450,000 distinct CDR3 sequences, approximately 5.7% seen once. This sequence originates from a man between 25 and 39 years old who received the YFV17D yellow fever vaccine. The material sequenced was PBMCs, taken 5 days after the yellow fever booster vaccination.

CDR3 protein: CAWSDLGGGGETQYF. The CDR3 DNA reads TGTGCCTGGAGTGACCTTGGGGGAGGTGGAGAGACCCAGTACTTC. V gene TRBV30 combines with J gene TRBJ2-5; maybe TRBD2 (6 bases). Germline V gene lookup returns CDR1 GTSNPN and CDR2 SVGIG (reference sequence). The CDR3 length is 15 residues. V was trimmed by 1 base and J by 4 bases, leaving 16 bases between them.